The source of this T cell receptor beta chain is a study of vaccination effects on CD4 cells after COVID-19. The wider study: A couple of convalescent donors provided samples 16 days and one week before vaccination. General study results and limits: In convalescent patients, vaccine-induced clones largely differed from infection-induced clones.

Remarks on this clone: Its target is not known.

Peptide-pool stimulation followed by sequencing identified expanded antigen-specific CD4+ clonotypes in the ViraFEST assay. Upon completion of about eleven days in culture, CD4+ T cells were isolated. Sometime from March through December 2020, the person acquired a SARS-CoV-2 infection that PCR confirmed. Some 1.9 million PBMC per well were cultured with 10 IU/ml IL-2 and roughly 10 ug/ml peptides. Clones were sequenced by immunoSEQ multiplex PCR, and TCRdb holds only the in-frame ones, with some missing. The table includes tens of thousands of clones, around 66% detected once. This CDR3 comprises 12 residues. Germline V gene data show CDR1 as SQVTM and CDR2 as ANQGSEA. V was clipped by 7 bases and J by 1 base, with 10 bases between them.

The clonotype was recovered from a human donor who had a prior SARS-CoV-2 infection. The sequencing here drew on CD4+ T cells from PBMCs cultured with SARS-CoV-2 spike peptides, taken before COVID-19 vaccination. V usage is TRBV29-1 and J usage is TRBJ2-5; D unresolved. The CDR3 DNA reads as TGCAGCGCCGGACGCCTCCAAGAGACCCAGTACTTC. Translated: CSAGRLQETQYF. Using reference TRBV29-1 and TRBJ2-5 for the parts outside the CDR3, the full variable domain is SAVISQKPSRDICQRGTSLTIQCQVDSQVTMMFWYRQQPGQSLTLIATANQGSEATYESGFVIDKFPISRPNLTFSTLTVSNMSPEDSSIYLCSAGRLQETQYFGPGTRLLVL.